This T cell receptor beta chain was identified in a study of blood T cell repertoires in COVID-19. Overall study: COVID-19 samples, acute and convalescent, were from the United States, Italy and Spain. Sample material is recorded as cDNA or gDNA derived from T cells, B-cell-depleted T cells, or PBMCs.

The method was immunoSEQ multiplex PCR; TCRdb's version includes in-frame clones alone and lacks a portion of them. The sample holds roughly 160,000 clones, 83% seen once. Germline V gives CDR1 MNHNS, CDR2 SASEGT. The CDR3 consists of 16 residues. The germline V and J ends were trimmed by 0 bases and 0 bases, with 9 bases remaining between them. This chain uses TRBV6-1 with TRBJ1-5; D not resolved. Sequencing was done on a sample of peripheral blood. The clonotype comes from a woman older than 75 with acute or convalescent COVID-19. The CDR3 bases are TGTGCCAGCAGTGAAGCAAGAGGGTATAGCAATCAGCCCCAGCATTTT. This codes for CASSEARGYSNQPQHF.